This is a list of T cell receptor beta chains from one sample in a study of OX40 agonist ivuxolimab in advanced cancers. Profiling relied on immunoSEQ multiplex PCR, and the TCRdb table lists in-frame clones only, not all of them. The data hold roughly 71,000 clones, with roughly nine tenths observed a single time. This sample comprised CD4+ or CD8+ T cells sorted from blood, obtained in a trial of the OX40 agonist ivuxolimab. The receptors here all came from an adult with an advanced solid tumor such as melanoma, head and neck, liver or kidney cancer. Each CDR3 is given without its conserved first and last residue.

TRBV7-5 ARSPRFGTSGYEQY
TRBV5-6 ASSLRGTEAF
TRBV15 ATSRDREGEKLF
TRBV11-2 ASSLGAGSYEQY
TRBV6-6 ASSYAGGSGTEAF
TRBV18 ASSPSPGTYSNQPQH
TRBV7-8 ASSSALAGPSYNEQF
TRBV28 ASSTTGYVGGIKNIQY
TRBV10-3 AISATSGGYNEQF
TRBV5-6 ASSLEGFGYEQY
TRBV27 ASSSGTDLYGYT
TRBV28 ASSFDPQRESSDTQY
TRBV5-6 ASSEQYNEQF
TRBV19 ASRRRLAGPEQF
TRBV27 AAGVLDGYT
TRBV28 ASSSSRGSYNEQF
TRBV27 ASSRTNSPLH
TRBV5-6 ASSMTGDSYEQY
TRBV28 ASSQPEVWDGYEQY
TRBV30 AWMGDSYNEQF
TRBV5-4 ASSLGLEFNEQF
TRBV7-2 ASSPSGAVTGELF
TRBV6-5 ASRLLGANYTEAF
TRBV9 ASSVDQRNYGYT
TRBV18 ASSSSYGYVGNQPQH
TRBV28 ASSFTDRGRETQY
TRBV12-5 ASGLKVEGAFEKLF
TRBV4-1 ASSQGGGGRGNQPQH
TRBV25-1 ASNKGGPYGYT
TRBV21-1 ASSKASGRFGNQPQH
TRBV19 ASSYMLDSYEQY
TRBV4-1 ASSQGKYEQY
TRBV4-3 ASSQLAGASYEQY
TRBV7-3 ASSLNRDTRLGYNEQF
TRBV4-3 ASSQDWGSNQPQH
TRBV10-3 AISDNRALSYNEQF
TRBV13 ASSLATDSNQPQH
TRBV7-9 ASSPGFGSGSNEQF
TRBV6-6 ASSYSPTGVQETQY
TRBV5-6 ASSPGLELSYEQY
TRBV7-2 ASSFSPGYEQY
TRBV7-9 ASSSREAEETQY
TRBV2 ASSDNGTLKWNEQF
TRBV19 ASRVVGPNNEQF
TRBV13 ASIPPDRETQY
TRBV28 ASSRTGGGTEAF
TRBV4-1 ASSLRTDSNQPQH
TRBV6-6 ATPLDSTGELF
TRBV28 ASSSRGADTEAF